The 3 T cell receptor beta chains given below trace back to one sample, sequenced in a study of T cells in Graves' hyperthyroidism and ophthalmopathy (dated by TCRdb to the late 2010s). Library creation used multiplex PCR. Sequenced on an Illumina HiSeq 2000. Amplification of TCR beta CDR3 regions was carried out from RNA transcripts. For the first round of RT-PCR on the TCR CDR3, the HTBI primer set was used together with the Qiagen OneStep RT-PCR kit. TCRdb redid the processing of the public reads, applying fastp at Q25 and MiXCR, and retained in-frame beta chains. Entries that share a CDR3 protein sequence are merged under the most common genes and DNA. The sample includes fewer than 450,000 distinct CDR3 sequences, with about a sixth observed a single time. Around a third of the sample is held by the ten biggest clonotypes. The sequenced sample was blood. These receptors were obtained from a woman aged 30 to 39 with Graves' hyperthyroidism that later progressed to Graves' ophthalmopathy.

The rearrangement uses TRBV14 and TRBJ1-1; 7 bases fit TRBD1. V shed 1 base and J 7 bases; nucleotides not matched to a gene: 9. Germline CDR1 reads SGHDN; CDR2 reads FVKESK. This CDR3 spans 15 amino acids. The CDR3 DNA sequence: TGTGCCAGCAGCCAAGTGTGGCAGGGGGTTGATGAAGCTTTCTTT. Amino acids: CASSQVWQGVDEAFF.

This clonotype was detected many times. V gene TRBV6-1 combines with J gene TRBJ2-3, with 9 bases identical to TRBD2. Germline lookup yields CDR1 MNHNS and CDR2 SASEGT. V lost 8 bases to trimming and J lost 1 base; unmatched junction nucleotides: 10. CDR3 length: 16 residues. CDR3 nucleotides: TGTGCCAGCCGGGCTAGCGGGGCCCTCCGCACAGATACGCAGTATTTT. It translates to CASRASGALRTDTQYF.

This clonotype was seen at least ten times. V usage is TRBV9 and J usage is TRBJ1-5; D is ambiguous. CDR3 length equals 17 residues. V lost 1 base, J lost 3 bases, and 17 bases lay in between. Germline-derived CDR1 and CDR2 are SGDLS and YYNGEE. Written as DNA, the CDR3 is TGTGCCAGCAGCGTAACGTGGTCTAGGAGGGACAATCAGCCCCAGCATTTT. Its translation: CASSVTWSRRDNQPQHF.